This T cell receptor beta chain was retrieved from a study of T-cell memory formation after mild COVID-19. Study results and caveats: Among clones peaking at day 37 in the second wave, SARS-CoV-2 specificity remained unconfirmed.

Many counts were recorded for this clonotype. Its antigen is as yet unknown. This CDR3 has 16 amino acids. CDR1 SGHRS and CDR2 YFSETQ come from the germline V gene. Losses at the gene ends were 0 bases for V and 6 bases for J; bases not matched to a gene: 7. MiXCR was run by TCRdb on the 5' RACE reads, yielding one entry per CDR3 protein. The sample carries about 400,000 distinct CDR3 sequences, about 15% recorded once. This chain uses TRBV5-1 with TRBJ2-2; 8 nucleotides align to TRBD1. This receptor was obtained from a man younger than 35 who had mild COVID-19 (a few samples of this study predate the infection). Cell type and time point are not known. Material: PBMCs or a T cell subset sorted from them (not recorded which). CDR3 residues: CASSLVQGEYAGELFF. As DNA, the CDR3 is TGCGCCAGCAGCTTGGTACAGGGGGAATACGCCGGGGAGCTGTTTTTT.